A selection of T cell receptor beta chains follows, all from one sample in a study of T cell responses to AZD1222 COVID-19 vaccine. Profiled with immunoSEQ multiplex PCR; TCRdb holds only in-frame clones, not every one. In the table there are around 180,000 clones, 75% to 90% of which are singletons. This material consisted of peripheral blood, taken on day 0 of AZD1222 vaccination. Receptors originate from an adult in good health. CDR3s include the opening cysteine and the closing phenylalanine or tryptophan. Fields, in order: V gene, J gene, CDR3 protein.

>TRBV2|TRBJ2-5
CASRRGGRAETQYF
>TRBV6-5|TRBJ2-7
CASSPFVGAYEQYF
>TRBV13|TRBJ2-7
CASSLGGRAPYEQYF
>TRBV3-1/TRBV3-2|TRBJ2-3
CASSQIRLAGEDTQYF
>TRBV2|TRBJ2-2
CASSEALRGTGELFF
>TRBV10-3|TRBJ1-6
CAISDEAVGGGSPLHF
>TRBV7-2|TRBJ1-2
CASSLSYRVHGYTF
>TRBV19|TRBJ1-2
CASTQGYGYTF
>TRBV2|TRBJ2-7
CASRLGGGASYEQYF
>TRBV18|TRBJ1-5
CASSPDRRSNQPQHF
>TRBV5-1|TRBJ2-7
CASSPTGLETYEQYF
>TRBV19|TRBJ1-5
CASTPLGARQPQHF
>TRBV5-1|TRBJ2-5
CASSFRYQETQYF
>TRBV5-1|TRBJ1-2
CASSSGTGDYGYTF
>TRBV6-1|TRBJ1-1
CASSETGGFTEAFF
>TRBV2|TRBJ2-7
CASRTDSSEQYF
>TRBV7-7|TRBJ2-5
CASSPDNRVFGTQYF
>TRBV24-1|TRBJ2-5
CATSDSTSGKETQYF
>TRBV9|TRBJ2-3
CASSVGGTDTQYF
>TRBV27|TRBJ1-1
CASSFWRNTEAFF
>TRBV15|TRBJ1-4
CATSRRDRGRVNEKLFF
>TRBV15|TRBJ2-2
CATRTGARANTGELFF
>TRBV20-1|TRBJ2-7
CSAPRGNEQYF
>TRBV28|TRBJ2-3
CASSSHSGTTDTQYF
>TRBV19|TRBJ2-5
CASSRNPQGAETQYF
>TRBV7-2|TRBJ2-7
CASSSTLGGYEQYF
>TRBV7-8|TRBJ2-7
CASSSLSGGSDHEQYF
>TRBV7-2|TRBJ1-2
CASSLTPTGDGYTF
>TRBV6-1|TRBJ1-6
CASSVLSGTVNSPLHF
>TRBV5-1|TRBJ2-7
CASSLRPNSYEQYF
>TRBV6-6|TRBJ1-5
CASSRGTDSNQPQHF
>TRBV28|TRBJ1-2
CASSGTANYGYTF
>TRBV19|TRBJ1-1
CASRQGVTEAFF
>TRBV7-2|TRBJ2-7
CASSTRTGSSYEQYF
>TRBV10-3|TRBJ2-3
CAISDGTDTQYF
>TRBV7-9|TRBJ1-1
CASSFRGSGTEAFF
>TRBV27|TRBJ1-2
CASSPILRGRGPGYTF
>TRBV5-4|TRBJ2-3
CASSLGRTSGIPTDTQYF
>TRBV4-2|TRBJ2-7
CASSLGLAVTYEQYF
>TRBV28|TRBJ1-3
CASRQGSSGNTIYF
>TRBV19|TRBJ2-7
CASSIIGQRSYEQYF
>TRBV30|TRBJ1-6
CAWSVPGFRSPLHF
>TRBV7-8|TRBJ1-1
CASSSGQYTEAFF
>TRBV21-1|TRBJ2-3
CASSKVGRVLWSTDTQYF
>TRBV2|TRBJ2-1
CASTGGTSGSHEQFF
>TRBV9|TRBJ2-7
CASSEGQGAWDEQYF
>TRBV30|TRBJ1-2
CAWSTGGVFGYTF
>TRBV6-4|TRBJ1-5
CASSLNPDSNQPQHF
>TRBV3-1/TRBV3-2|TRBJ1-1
CASTRTDTEAFF